This TCR beta chain was sequenced for a study of T cells in Graves' hyperthyroidism and ophthalmopathy. Clinical symptoms, serum thyroxine, TRAb, thyroid ultrasound and orbital computed tomography established diagnosis. Isolation of PBMCs was performed on about 10 ml fresh peripheral blood. Amplified regions were TCR beta CDR3 sequences from RNA transcripts. First-round RT-PCR with HTBI primers amplified the TCR CDR3 region. A single record per CDR3 protein comes from TCRdb applying MiXCR to the multiplex PCR reads. The profile shows about 350,000 distinct CDR3 sequences, roughly an eighth of them singletons. Of note for this clonotype: Its antigen is unknown.

Findings and caveats of the study: Before onset, ophthalmopathy was predicted by the model a median 6.5 months earlier. Blood shared most expanded thyroid clonotypes above 0.001.

The V end lost 6 bases, the J end lost 4 bases, and 19 bases lay between the germline ends. CDR3 length: 15 residues. The germline gives CDR1 MGHRA, CDR2 YSYEKL. Sequenced sample: blood. This rearrangement joins TRBV4-1 to TRBJ2-7; perhaps TRBD2 as D (6 bases). This sequence originates from a woman between 40 and 50 years old with Graves' ophthalmopathy. CDR3 protein: CASRRNAGFGYEQYF. CDR3 coding DNA: TGCGCCAGCAGACGAAACGCGGGGTTTGGGTACGAGCAGTACTTC.